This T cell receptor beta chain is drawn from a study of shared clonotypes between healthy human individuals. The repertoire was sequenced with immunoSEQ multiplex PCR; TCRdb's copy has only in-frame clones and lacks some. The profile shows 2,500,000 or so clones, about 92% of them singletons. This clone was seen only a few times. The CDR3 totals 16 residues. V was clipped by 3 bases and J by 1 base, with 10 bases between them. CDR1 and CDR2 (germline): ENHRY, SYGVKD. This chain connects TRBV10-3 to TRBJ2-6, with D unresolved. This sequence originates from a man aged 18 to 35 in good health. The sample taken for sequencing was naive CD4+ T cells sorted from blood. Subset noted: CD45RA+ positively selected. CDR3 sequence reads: CAISDPRRSGANVLTF. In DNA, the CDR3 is TGTGCCATCAGTGATCCCCGGCGATCTGGGGCCAACGTCCTGACTTTC.